This T cell receptor beta chain stems from a study of T cell repertoires in cytomegalovirus infection. TCRdb re-derived calls from the reads in MiXCR, one entry per CDR3 protein. The top ten hold less than 3% of the sample, which has just under 300,000 distinct CDR3 sequences, roughly 9.3% seen once. On this clonotype: Compared with germline, one end of the junction differs, possibly owing to a read error.

CDR1 is SGHRS, CDR2 YFSETQ, per germline. There are 13 residues in the CDR3. Sequencing was carried out using PBMCs. The sequence came from a human donor in good health (CMV status not recorded). Some clones in this sample may be carry-over from other donors' samples. V and J are TRBV5-1 and TRBJ1-5, with D unclear. DNA of the CDR3: TGTGCCAGCAGTGTCGGCAGCAATCAGCCCCAGCATTTT. Its translation is CASSVGSNQPQHF.